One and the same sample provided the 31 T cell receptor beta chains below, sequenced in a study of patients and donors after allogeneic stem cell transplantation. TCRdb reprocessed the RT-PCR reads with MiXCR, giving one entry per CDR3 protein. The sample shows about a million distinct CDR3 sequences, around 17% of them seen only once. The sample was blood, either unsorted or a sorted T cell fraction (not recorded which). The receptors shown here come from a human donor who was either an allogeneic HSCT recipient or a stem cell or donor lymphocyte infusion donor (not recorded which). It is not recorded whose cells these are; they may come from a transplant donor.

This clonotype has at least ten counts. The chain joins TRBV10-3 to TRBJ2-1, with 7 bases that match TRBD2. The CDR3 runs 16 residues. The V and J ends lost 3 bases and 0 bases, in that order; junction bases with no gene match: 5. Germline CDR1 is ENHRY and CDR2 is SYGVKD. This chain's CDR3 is CAISERPSGSYNEQFF. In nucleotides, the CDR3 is TGTGCCATCAGTGAAAGACCTAGCGGCTCCTACAATGAGCAGTTCTTC.

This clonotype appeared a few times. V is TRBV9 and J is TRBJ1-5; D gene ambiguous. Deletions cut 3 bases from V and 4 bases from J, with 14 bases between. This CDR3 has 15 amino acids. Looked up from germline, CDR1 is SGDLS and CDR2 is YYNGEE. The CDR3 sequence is CASSAAGSLNQPQHF. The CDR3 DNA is TGTGCCAGCAGCGCAGCGGGGAGCTTGAATCAGCCCCAGCATTTT.

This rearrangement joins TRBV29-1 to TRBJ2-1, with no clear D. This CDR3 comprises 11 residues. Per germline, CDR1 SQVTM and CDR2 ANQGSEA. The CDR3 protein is CTGTLKNEQFF. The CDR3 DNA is TGCACAGGCACTTTGAAGAATGAGCAGTTCTTC.

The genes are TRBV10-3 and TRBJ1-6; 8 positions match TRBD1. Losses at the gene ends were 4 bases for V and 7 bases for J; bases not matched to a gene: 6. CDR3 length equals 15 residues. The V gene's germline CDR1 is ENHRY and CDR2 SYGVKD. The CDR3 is CAISGDRGKNSPLHF. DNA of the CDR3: TGTGCCATCAGTGGAGACAGGGGAAAAAATTCACCCCTCCACTTT.

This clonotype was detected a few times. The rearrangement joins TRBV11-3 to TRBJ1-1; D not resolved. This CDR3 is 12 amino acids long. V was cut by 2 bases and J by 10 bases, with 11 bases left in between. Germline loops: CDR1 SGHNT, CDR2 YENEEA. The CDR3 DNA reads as TGTGCCAGCAGCTTAAATTCGGTGGGAGCTTTCTTT. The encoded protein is CASSLNSVGAFF.

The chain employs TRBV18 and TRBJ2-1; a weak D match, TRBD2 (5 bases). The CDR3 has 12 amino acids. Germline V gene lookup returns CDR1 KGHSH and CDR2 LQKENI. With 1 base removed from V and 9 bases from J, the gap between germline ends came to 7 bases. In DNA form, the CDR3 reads TGTGCCAGCTCACCACGCAGCGGTGAGCAGTTCTTC. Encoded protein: CASSPRSGEQFF. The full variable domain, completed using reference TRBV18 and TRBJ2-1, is NAGVMQNPRHLVRRRGQEARLRCSPMKGHSHVYWYRQLPEEGLKFMVYLQKENIIDESGMPKERFSAEFPKEGPSILRIQQVVRGDSAAYFCASSPRSGEQFFGPGTRLTVL.

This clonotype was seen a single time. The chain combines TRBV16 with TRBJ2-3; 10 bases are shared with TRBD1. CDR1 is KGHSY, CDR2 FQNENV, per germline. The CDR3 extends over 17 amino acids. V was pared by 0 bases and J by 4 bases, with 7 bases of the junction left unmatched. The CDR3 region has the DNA TGTGCCAGCAGCCAATCGGGGGACAGGGGATTTCCAGATACGCAGTATTTT. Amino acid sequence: CASSQSGDRGFPDTQYF. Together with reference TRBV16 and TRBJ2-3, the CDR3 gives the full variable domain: GEEVAQTPKHLVRGEGQKAKLYCAPIKGHSYVFWYQQVLKNEFKFLISFQNENVFDETGMPKERFSAKCLPNSPCSLEIQATKLEDSAVYFCASSQSGDRGFPDTQYFGPGTRLTVL.

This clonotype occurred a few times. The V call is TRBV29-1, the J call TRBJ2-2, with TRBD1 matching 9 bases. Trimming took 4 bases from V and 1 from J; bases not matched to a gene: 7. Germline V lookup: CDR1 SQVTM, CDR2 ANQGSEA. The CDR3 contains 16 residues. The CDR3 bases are TGCAGCGTTGCTCTACAGGGGGCACGGAACACCGGGGAGCTGTTTTTT. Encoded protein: CSVALQGARNTGELFF.

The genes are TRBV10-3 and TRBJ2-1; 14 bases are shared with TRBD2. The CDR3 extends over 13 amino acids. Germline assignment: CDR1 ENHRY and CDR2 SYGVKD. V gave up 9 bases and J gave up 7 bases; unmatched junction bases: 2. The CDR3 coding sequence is TGTGCCATTGGGACTAGCGGGAGTAATGAGCAGTTCTTC. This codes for CAIGTSGSNEQFF.

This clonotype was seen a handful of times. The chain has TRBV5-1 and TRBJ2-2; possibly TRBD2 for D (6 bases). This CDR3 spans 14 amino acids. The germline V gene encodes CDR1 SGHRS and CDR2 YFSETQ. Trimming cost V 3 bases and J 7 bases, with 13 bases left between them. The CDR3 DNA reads TGCGCCAGCAGCTCCATGGGGGGTATCGGGGAGCTGTTTTTT. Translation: CASSSMGGIGELFF. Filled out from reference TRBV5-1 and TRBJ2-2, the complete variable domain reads KAGVTQTPRYLIKTRGQQVTLSCSPISGHRSVSWYQQTPGQGLQFLFEYFSETQRNKGNFPGRFSGRQFSNSRSEMNVSTLELGDSALYLCASSSMGGIGELFFGEGSRLTVL.

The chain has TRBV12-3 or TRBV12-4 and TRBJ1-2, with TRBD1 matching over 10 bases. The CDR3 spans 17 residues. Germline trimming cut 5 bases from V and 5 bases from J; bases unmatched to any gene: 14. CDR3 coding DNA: TGTGCCAGCAGTCGACCCGGGACAGGGGTTCGAAGTTATGGCTACACCTTC. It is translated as CASSRPGTGVRSYGYTF.

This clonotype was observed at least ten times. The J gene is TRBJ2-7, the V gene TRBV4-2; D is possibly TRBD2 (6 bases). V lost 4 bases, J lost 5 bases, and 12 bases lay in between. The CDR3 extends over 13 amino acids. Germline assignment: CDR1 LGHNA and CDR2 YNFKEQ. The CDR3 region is CASSLGAGNEQYF. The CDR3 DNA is TGTGCCAGCAGCCTAGGGGCGGGAAACGAGCAGTACTTC.

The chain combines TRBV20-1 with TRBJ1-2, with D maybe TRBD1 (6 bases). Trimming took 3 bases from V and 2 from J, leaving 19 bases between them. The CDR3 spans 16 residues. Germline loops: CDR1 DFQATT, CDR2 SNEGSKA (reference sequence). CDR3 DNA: TGCAGTGCTAGCTTAAACTCGGACAGAAGGAACTATGGCTACACCTTC. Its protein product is CSASLNSDRRNYGYTF.

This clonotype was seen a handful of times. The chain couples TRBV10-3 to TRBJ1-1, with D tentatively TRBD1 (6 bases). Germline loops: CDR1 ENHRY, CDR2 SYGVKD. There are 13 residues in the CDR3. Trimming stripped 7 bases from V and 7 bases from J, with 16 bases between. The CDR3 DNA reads TGTGCCATCACGGCAGGGGCGTGGGGTGAAGCTTTCTTT. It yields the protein CAITAGAWGEAFF.

Written as DNA, the CDR3 is TGTGCCAGCGGTGACAGGGGTGGAACTGAAGCTTTCTTT. The encoded protein is CASGDRGGTEAFF. The rearrangement joins TRBV9 to TRBJ1-1; the match to TRBD1 covers 8 bases. CDR1 and CDR2 (germline): SGDLS, YYNGEE. This CDR3 is 13 amino acids long. Trimming cost V 7 bases and J 5 bases; bases outside gene matches: 7.

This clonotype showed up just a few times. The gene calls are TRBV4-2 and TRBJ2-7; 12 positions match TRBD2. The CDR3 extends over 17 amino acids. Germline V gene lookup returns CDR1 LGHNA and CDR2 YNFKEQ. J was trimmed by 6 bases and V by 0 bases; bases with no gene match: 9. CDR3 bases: TGTGCCAGCAGCCAAGATCTAGCGGGAGGGCCTAGCCGCGAGCAGTACTTC. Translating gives CASSQDLAGGPSREQYF.

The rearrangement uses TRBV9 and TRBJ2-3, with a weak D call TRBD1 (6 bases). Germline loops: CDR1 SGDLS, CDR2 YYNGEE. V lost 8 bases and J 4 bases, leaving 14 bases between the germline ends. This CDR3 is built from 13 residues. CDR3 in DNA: TGTGCCAGTCAGGGGCAAATCGCAGATACGCAGTATTTT. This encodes CASQGQIADTQYF.

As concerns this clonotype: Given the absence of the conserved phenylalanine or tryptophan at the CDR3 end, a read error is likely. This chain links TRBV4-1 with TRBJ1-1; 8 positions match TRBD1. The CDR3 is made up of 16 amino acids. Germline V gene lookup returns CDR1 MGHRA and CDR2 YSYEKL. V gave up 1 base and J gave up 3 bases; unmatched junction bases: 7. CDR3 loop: CASSQVPRGHHTEAFL. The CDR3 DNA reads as TGCGCCAGCAGCCAAGTCCCCAGGGGGCATCACACTGAAGCTTTCTTA.

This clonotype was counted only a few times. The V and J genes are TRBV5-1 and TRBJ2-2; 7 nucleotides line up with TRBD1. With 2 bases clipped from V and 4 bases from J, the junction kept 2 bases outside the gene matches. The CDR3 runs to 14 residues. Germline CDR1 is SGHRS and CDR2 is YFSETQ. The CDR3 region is CASSLGGITGELFF. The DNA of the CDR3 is TGCGCCAGCAGCTTAGGGGGCATCACCGGGGAGCTGTTTTTT.

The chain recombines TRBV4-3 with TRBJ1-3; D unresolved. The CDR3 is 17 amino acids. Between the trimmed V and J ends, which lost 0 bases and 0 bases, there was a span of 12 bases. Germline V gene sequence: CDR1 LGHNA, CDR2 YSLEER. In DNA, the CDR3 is TGCGCCAGCAGCCAAGATAGTTGGGAGAGCTCTGGAAACACCATATATTTT. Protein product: CASSQDSWESSGNTIYF.

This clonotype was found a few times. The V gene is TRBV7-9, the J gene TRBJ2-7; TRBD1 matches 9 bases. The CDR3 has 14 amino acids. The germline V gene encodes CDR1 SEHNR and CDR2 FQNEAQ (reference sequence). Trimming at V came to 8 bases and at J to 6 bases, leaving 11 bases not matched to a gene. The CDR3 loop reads CASLGGQGIGEQYF. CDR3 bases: TGTGCCAGCCTGGGGGGACAGGGAATTGGCGAGCAGTACTTC.

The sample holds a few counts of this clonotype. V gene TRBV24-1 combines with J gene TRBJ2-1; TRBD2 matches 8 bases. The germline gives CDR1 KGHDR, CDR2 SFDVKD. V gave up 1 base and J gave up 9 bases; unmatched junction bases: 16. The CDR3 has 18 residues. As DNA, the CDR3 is TGTGCCACCAGTGATTTACCCCAGGCGGGAGGTCGTCTTGGTGAGCAGTTCTTC. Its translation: CATSDLPQAGGRLGEQFF.

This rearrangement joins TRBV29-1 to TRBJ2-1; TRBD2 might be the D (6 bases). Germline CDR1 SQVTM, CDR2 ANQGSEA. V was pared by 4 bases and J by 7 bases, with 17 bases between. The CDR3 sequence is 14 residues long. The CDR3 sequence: CSVAGDRQWNEQFF. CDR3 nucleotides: TGCAGCGTTGCGGGGGACCGCCAGTGGAATGAGCAGTTCTTC.

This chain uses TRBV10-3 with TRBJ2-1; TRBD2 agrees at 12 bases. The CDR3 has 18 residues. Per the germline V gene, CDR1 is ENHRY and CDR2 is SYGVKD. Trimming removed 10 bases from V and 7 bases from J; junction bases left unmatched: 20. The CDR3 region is CATQMTAPGLAGPNEQFF. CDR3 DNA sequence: TGTGCCACCCAGATGACAGCACCGGGACTAGCGGGCCCAAATGAGCAGTTCTTC.

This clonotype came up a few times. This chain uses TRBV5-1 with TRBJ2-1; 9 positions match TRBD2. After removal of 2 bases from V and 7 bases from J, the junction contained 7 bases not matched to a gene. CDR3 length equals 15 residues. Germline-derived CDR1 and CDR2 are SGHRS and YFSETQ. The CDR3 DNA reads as TGCGCCAGCAGCTTCCTAGCGGGAAGTATAAATGAGCAGTTCTTC. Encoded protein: CASSFLAGSINEQFF.

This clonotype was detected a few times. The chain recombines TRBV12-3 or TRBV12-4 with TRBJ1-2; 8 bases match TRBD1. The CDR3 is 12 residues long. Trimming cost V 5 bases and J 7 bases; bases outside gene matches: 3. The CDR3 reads CASSGQGFGYTF. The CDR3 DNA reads TGTGCCAGCAGTGGACAGGGTTTTGGCTACACCTTC.

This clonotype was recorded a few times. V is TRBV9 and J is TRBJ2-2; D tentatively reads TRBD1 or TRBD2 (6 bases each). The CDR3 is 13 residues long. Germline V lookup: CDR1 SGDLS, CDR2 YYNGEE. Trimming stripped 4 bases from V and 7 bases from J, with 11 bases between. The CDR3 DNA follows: TGTGCCAGCAGCCCCAAGGGGGGCGGGGAGCTGTTTTTT. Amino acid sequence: CASSPKGGGELFF.

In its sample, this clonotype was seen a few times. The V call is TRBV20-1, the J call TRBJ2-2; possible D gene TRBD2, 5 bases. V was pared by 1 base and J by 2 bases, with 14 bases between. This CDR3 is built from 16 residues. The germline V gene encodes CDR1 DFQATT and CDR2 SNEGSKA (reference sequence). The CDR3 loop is CSARAPGVVNTGELFF. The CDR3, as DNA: TGCAGTGCTAGAGCCCCCGGGGTGGTCAACACCGGGGAGCTGTTTTTT.

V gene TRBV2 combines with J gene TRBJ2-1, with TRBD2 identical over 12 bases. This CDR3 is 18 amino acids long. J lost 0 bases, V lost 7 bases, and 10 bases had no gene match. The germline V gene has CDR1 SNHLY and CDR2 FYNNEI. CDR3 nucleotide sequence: TGTGCCAGCAAAAGAAGTCTAGCGGGAGGGAGCTCCTACAATGAGCAGTTCTTC. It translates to CASKRSLAGGSSYNEQFF.

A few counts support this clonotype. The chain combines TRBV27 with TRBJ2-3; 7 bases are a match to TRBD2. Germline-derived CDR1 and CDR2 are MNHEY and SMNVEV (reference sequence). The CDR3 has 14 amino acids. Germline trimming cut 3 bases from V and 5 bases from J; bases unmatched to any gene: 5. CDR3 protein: CASSLGGVKDTQYF. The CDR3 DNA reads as TGTGCCAGCAGTTTGGGGGGGGTTAAAGATACGCAGTATTTT.

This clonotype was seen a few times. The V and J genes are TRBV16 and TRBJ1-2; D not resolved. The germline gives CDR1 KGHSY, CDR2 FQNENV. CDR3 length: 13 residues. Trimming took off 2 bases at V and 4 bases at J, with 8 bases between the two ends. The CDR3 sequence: CASSQERFYGYTF. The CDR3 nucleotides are TGTGCCAGCAGCCAAGAAAGGTTCTATGGCTACACCTTC.